The 26 T cell receptor beta chains in this list originate from one sample, sequenced in a study of metastatic and nonmetastatic thyroid tumors. TCRdb ran MiXCR on the PCR reads. The top ten hold roughly 18% of the sample, which has about 35,000 clones, roughly 19% seen once. Thyroid surgery had not been preceded by any treatment in any patient. Sequencing was done on a sample of blood. The receptors were gathered from a female donor with papillary thyroid cancer or a benign thyroid nodule (not recorded which). Some clones in this sample may be carry-over from other donors' samples.

In this sample, this clone turned up many times. The gene calls are TRBV11-2 and TRBJ1-1; perhaps TRBD1 as D (5 bases). Trimming pared 5 bases from V and 4 bases from J, leaving 17 bases between. CDR1 and CDR2 (germline): SGHAT, FQNNGV. The CDR3 loop spans 15 amino acids. The CDR3 region has the DNA TGTGCCAGCAGCCGGCGGACGGTCGGGGGCACTGAAGCTTTCTTT. Its protein is CASSRRTVGGTEAFF. The full variable domain, completed using reference TRBV11-2 and TRBJ1-1, is EAGVAQSPRYKIIEKRQSVAFWCNPISGHATLYWYQQILGQGPKLLIQFQNNGVVDDSQLPKDRFSAERLKGVDSTLKIQPAKLEDSAVYLCASSRRTVGGTEAFFGQGTRLTVV.

Only a few counts were recorded for this clone. A much bigger clone sits one base away, suggesting this may be a read error. This rearrangement joins TRBV29-1 to TRBJ1-2; the D is unclear. Per the germline V gene, CDR1 is SQVTM and CDR2 is ANQGSEA. This CDR3 is 11 amino acids long. The CDR3 coding sequence is TGCAGCGTTGAAGAGACGGAGGGCTACAACTTC. This translates into CSVEETEGYNF.

Worth noting for this clone: This could be a read error, since a much larger clone is one nucleotide away. Other DNA sequences in the sample encode the same CDR3. This chain joins TRBV4-1 and TRBJ2-7, with 7 bases aligning to TRBD2. The germline V gene encodes CDR1 MGHRA and CDR2 YSYEKL. V trimming: 11 bases; J trimming: 4 bases; junction bases outside the gene matches: 11. This CDR3 comprises 13 residues. The CDR3 DNA reads TGCGCCCCCCGCTTACCTAGCGGTTACGAGCAGTACTTC. Protein sequence: CAPRLPSGYEQYF.

Many counts were recorded for this clone. Other DNA sequences in this specimen translate into the identical CDR3. This rearrangement joins TRBV28 to TRBJ1-2; weak D call: TRBD1 (5 bases). The CDR3 runs to 13 residues. CDR1 MDHEN and CDR2 SYDVKM come from the germline V gene. V was clipped by 6 bases and J by 13 bases, with 21 bases between them. Here the CDR3 DNA reads TGTGCCAGCAGAGATCCGGGCCCCTTGGGGCGCACCTTC. It is translated as CASRDPGPLGRTF.

The CDR3 nucleotides are TGTGCCAGCAGCCTGAGGGGGCCTCAGCCCCAGCATTTT. It translates to CASSLRGPQPQHF. The rearrangement joins TRBV28 to TRBJ1-5; 7 bases are shared with TRBD1. This CDR3 region has 13 residues. With V trimmed by 6 bases and J by 6 bases, 5 bases remained unmatched. From germline, CDR1 is MDHEN and CDR2 SYDVKM.

About this clone: Germline and junction disagree at one end, which may indicate a read error. The chain recombines TRBV20-1 with TRBJ2-7, with 7 bases lining up with TRBD2. The CDR3 runs 14 residues. CDR1 DFQATT and CDR2 SNEGSKA come from the germline V gene (reference sequence). DNA of the CDR3: TGCAGTGCTCGCCAGGGCGGGAGCAATAACGAGCGGTACTTC. Amino acids: CSARQGGSNNERYF.

This clone was counted ten times or more. The genes are TRBV19 and TRBJ1-4; 8 bases fit TRBD1. After removal of 3 bases from V and 8 bases from J, the junction contained 8 bases not matched to a gene. Germline loops: CDR1 LNHDA, CDR2 SQIVND (reference sequence). This CDR3 comprises 15 residues. The chain's CDR3 is CASSIAGQGREKLFF. CDR3 DNA: TGTGCCAGTAGTATTGCCGGACAGGGTCGCGAAAAACTGTTTTTT.

This clone was observed many times. The V and J genes are TRBV9 and TRBJ2-1; TRBD2 aligns across 10 bases. The CDR3 extends over 15 amino acids. Trimming removed 0 bases from V and 6 bases from J; junction bases left unmatched: 3. Germline CDR1 reads SGDLS; CDR2 reads YYNGEE. CDR3 loop: CASSVAASGSNEQFF. The DNA of the CDR3 is TGTGCCAGCAGCGTAGCGGCTAGCGGGAGCAATGAGCAGTTCTTC.

This clone was detected many times. The V and J genes are TRBV6-2 or TRBV6-3 and TRBJ2-3; 11 nucleotides align to TRBD2. V was clipped by 6 bases and J by 6 bases; unmatched bases: 11. The CDR3 spans 16 residues. CDR1 and CDR2 (germline): MNHEY, SVGEGT. The CDR3 sequence: CASRPIAGGPFDTQYF. CDR3 coding DNA: TGTGCCAGCAGACCCATAGCGGGAGGGCCCTTTGATACGCAGTATTTT.

This clone was seen at least ten times. Other DNA sequences within the sample encode an identical CDR3. The genes are TRBV29-1 and TRBJ2-1; 10 bases align to TRBD2. CDR1 and CDR2 from the germline V gene are SQVTM and ANQGSEA. With 6 bases clipped from V and 9 bases from J, the junction kept 17 bases outside the gene matches. The CDR3 covers 16 residues. The CDR3 nucleotides read TGCAGCGTCCCCCTAGCGGGAGTTATAGGTGGTAGTGAGCAGTTCTTC. Translated, it gives CSVPLAGVIGGSEQFF.

This clone showed up many times. The chain is built from TRBV5-4 and TRBJ2-1; TRBD1 is a possible D gene (5 bases). Per the germline V gene, CDR1 is SGHNT and CDR2 is YYREEE (reference sequence). The CDR3 spans 12 residues. The V end was cut by 0 bases, the J end by 16 bases, with 14 bases between. CDR3: CASSLADSDVFF. For the CDR3, the DNA is TGTGCCAGCAGCTTGGCCGACAGTGATGTCTTCTTC.

A remark on this clone: The junction departs from the called germline gene at one end, perhaps through a read error. This CDR3 reads CTSSTTVTGHYGYTF. CDR3 nucleotides: TGTACCAGCAGTACTACAGTAACAGGGCACTATGGCTACACCTTC. This chain links TRBV2 with TRBJ1-2; D might be TRBD1 (6 bases). The CDR3 sequence is 15 residues long. In germline, CDR1 is SNHLY, CDR2 FYNNEI.

This clone was detected only a few times. Compared with germline, one end of the junction differs, possibly owing to a read error. The V and J genes are TRBV6-1 and TRBJ2-3; no clear D gene. CDR3 size: 12 residues. CDR1 MNHNS and CDR2 SASEGT come from the germline V gene. CDR3 DNA: TGTTCCAGCAACCCGGTAGCACATACGCAGTATTTT. This sequence encodes CSSNPVAHTQYF.

The CDR3 coding sequence is TGCAGTGCGCTCGTAAGCAATCAGCCCCAGCATTTT. This sequence encodes CSALVSNQPQHF. The chain has TRBV20-1 and TRBJ1-5; no reliable D call. CDR1 is DFQATT and CDR2 is SNEGSKA in the germline V gene (reference sequence). The CDR3 totals 12 residues. V gave up 6 bases and J gave up 1 base, with 7 bases separating them.

This clone occurred a few times. A much bigger clone sits one base away, suggesting this may be a read error. This chain links TRBV7-3 with TRBJ2-1; possible D gene TRBD2, 5 bases. Per the germline V gene, CDR1 is SGHTA and CDR2 is FQGTGA. The length of the CDR3 is 13 residues. V was shortened by 5 bases and J by 7 bases, with 12 bases between the two germline ends. The CDR3 reads CASSVVPGNEQFF. DNA for the CDR3: TGTGCCAGCAGCGTAGTACCGGGAAATGAGCAGTTCTTC.

The CDR3 here is CASSAVGTVYEQFF. The CDR3 DNA reads TGTGCCAGCAGCGCGGTCGGGACAGTCTATGAGCAGTTCTTC. The rearrangement links TRBV9 to TRBJ2-1; the match to TRBD1 covers 7 bases. Per germline, CDR1 SGDLS and CDR2 YYNGEE. V dropped 3 bases and J dropped 8; count of bases not matched to a gene: 8. The CDR3 has 14 amino acids.

The chain joins TRBV7-2 to TRBJ1-2, with a weak D call TRBD1 (5 bases). The length of the CDR3 is 13 residues. CDR1 and CDR2 from the germline V gene are SGHTA and FQGNSA. V was trimmed by 4 bases and J by 4 bases, leaving 10 bases between them. The CDR3 nucleotides read TGTGCCAGCAGCTGGGACTCGACCTATGGCTACACCTTC. The encoded protein is CASSWDSTYGYTF.

Ten or more counts support this clone. The chain is built from TRBV4-1 and TRBJ2-2; 9 positions agree with TRBD1. Germline V gene sequence: CDR1 MGHRA, CDR2 YSYEKL. V gave up 2 bases and J gave up 5 bases; unmatched junction bases: 3. The CDR3 loop spans 15 amino acids. The CDR3, as DNA: TGCGCCAGCAGCCAACCACAGGGGGCGACCGGGGAGCTGTTTTTT. Translating it yields CASSQPQGATGELFF.

This clone was seen many times. The J gene is TRBJ2-7, the V gene TRBV3-1, with 8 bases that match TRBD2. Germline CDR1 reads LGHDT; CDR2 reads YNNKEL (reference sequence). Trimming at V came to 4 bases and at J to 6 bases, leaving 11 bases not matched to a gene. The CDR3 sequence is 15 residues long. DNA of the CDR3: TGTGCCAGCAGCCCGGGGGGGGCGGAGGGGAGCGAGCAGTACTTC. This codes for CASSPGGAEGSEQYF.

V is TRBV7-9 and J is TRBJ2-7; D remains unclear. Deletions cut 5 bases from V and 3 bases from J, with 17 bases between. Germline CDR1 is SEHNR and CDR2 is FQNEAQ (reference sequence). The CDR3 covers 15 residues. The chain's CDR3 is CASSARSSVIYEQYF. For the CDR3, the DNA is TGTGCCAGCAGCGCCAGGTCCAGCGTTATCTACGAGCAGTACTTC.

This clone was seen repeatedly, ten times or more. The CDR3 region has the DNA TGTGCCAGCAGTTGGGGCTGGGGACTAGCGGGAGGGTTTTCGAGCTCCTACGAGCAGTACTTC. Protein product: CASSWGWGLAGGFSSSYEQYF. The chain links TRBV28 to TRBJ2-7; 16 nucleotides agree with TRBD2. This CDR3 is built from 21 residues. The J segment lost 0 bases and the V segment lost 4 bases, leaving 15 bases of the junction unmatched. CDR1 is MDHEN, CDR2 SYDVKM, per germline.

In regard to this clone: Mismatch with germline at one junction end may stem from a read error. V usage is TRBV20-1 and J usage is TRBJ2-3, with D possibly being TRBD2 (6 bases). Germline CDR1 reads DFQATT; CDR2 reads SNEGSKA (reference sequence). This CDR3 region has 15 residues. The CDR3 here is CSARDWSSGTDTQYF. Here the CDR3 DNA reads TGTAGTGCTAGAGATTGGTCTAGCGGCACAGATACGCAGTATTTT.

This clone has ten or more counts. The chain is built from TRBV20-1 and TRBJ1-2, with D possibly TRBD1 on 5 matching bases. The germline CDR1 and CDR2 sequences are DFQATT and SNEGSKA (reference sequence). Trimming took off 0 bases at V and 6 bases at J, with 20 bases between the two ends. The CDR3 runs to 16 residues. Here the CDR3 DNA reads TGCAGTGCTAGAGAAGGGCCCCAGGGTAGGTTTCATGGCTACACCTTC. Amino acid sequence: CSAREGPQGRFHGYTF.

In this sample, this clone turned up many times. Since a much larger clone is just one base distant, this may be a read error. J is TRBJ2-1 and V is TRBV12-3 or TRBV12-4; 7 bases match TRBD2. The V segment lost 11 bases and the J segment 9 bases; nucleotides outside the gene matches: 13. CDR3 size: 13 residues. The CDR3 nucleotides read TGTGCCGGCGTCCCGAGCGGGGAGGCTGAGCAGTTCTTC. Translating it yields CAGVPSGEAEQFF.

Many counts were recorded for this clone. The chain couples TRBV12-5 to TRBJ2-2, with D perhaps TRBD2 (5 bases). The germline CDR1 and CDR2 sequences are LGHNT and FRNRAP. V lost 5 bases and J 8 bases, leaving 9 bases between the germline ends. This CDR3 is built from 12 residues. Here the CDR3 DNA reads TGTGCTAGTGGTCATCGGGGTGGGGAGCTGTTTTTT. Protein: CASGHRGGELFF.

There are a few counts of this clone. This sequence joins TRBV24-1 and TRBJ1-6, with TRBD1 as a possible D gene (5 bases). There are 14 residues in the CDR3. The germline V gene has CDR1 KGHDR and CDR2 SFDVKD. The germline V and J ends were trimmed by 3 bases and 8 bases, with 10 bases remaining between them. The CDR3 is CATSDEQEYSPLHF. The CDR3, as DNA: TGTGCCACCAGTGATGAACAGGAGTATTCACCCCTCCACTTT.